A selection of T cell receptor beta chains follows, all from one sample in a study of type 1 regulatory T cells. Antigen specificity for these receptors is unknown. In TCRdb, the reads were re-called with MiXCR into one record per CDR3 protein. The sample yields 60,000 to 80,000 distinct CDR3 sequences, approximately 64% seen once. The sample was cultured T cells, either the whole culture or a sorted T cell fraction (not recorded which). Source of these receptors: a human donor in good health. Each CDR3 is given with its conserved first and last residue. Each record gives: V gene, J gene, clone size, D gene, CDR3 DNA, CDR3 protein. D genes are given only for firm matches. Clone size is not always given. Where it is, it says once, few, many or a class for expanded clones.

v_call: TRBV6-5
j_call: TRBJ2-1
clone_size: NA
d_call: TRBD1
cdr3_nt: TGTGCCAGCAGTTACCAAGCTAGTAAGCGGACAGGGGACGAGCAGTTCTTC
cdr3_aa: CASSYQASKRTGDEQFF

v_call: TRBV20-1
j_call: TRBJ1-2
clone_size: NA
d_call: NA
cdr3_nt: TGCAGTCCTGGTCCCTCGGGTGGCTACACCTTC
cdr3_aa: CSPGPSGGYTF

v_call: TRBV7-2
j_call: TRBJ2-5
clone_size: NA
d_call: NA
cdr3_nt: TGTGCCAGCAGCTTAGTCGTCAGGGAGACCCAGTACTTC
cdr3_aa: CASSLVVRETQYF

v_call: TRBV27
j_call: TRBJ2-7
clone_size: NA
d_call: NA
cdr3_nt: TGTGCCAGCAGTTTATCTTCGAGCGGCAGGGGGGCATACGAGCAGTACTTC
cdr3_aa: CASSLSSSGRGAYEQYF

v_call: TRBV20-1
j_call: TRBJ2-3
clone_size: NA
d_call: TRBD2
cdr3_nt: TGCAGTGCTGTCCCCGGGACTAGCAACACAGATACGCAGTATTTT
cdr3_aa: CSAVPGTSNTDTQYF

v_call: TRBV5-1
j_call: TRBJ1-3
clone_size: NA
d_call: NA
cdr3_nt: TGCGCCAGCAGCTTGATTGGCGACAGTGCAAACACCATATATTTT
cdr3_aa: CASSLIGDSANTIYF

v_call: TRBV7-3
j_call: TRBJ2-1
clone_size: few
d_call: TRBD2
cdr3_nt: TGTGCCAGCAGCTTAAGGGGGGGTCGGGATGAGCAGTTCTTC
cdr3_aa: CASSLRGGRDEQFF

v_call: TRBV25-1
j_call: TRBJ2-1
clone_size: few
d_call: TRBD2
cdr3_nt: TGTGCCAGCGCCTTTAGCGGGAGTACGGATGAGCAGTTCTTC
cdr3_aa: CASAFSGSTDEQFF

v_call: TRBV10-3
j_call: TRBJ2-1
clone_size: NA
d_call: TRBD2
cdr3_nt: TGTGCCATCAGTGAAATAGCGGGGCAGTTCTTC
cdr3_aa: CAISEIAGQFF

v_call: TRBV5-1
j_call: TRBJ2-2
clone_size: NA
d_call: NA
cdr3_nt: TGCGCCAGCAGCTTGTGGGGGCCGAACACCGGGGAGCTGTTTTTT
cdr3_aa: CASSLWGPNTGELFF

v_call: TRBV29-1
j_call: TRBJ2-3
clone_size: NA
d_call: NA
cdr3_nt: TGCAGCGGCAGGAGGAGGGGAACAGATACGCAGTATTTT
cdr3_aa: CSGRRRGTDTQYF

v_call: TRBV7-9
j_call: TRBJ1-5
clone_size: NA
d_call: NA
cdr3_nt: TGTGCCAGCAGCCCCCGGGGTTCGGTGAGCAATCAGCCCCAGCATTTT
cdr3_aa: CASSPRGSVSNQPQHF

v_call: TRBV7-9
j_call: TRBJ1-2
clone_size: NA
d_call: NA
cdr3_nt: TGTGCCAGCAGCCGTCATAGATCGGTCGATGGCTACACCTTC
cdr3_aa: CASSRHRSVDGYTF

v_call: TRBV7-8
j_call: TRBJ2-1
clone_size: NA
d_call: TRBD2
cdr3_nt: TGTGCCAGCAGCTTAGTGACTAGCGGAACAATGGAGCAGTTCTTC
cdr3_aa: CASSLVTSGTMEQFF

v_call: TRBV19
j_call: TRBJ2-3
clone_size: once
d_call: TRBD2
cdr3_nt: TGTGCCAGTACCCCGGGGGGGACTAGCGGCACAGATACGCAGTATTTT
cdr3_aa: CASTPGGTSGTDTQYF

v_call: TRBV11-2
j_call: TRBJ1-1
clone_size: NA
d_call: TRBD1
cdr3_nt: TGTGCCAGCAGCATACGACAGGGATACACTGAAGCTTTCTTT
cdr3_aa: CASSIRQGYTEAFF

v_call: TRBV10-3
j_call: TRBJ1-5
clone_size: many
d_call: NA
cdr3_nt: TGTGCCATCAGTGACTCCGGGCGTGGGGTTCAGCCCCAGCATTTT
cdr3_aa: CAISDSGRGVQPQHF

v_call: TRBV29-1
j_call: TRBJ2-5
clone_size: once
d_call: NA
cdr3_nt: TGCAGCGCCCTTGGGGAGACCCAGTACTTC
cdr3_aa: CSALGETQYF

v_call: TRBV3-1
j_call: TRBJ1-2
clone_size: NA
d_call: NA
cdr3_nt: TGTGCCAGCAGCCACTCGACGGAAACCTATGGCTACACCTTC
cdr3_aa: CASSHSTETYGYTF

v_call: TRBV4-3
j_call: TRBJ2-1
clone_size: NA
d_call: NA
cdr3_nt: TGCGCCAGCAGCCAAGATAACGGGGCATCGGAGCAGTTCTTC
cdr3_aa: CASSQDNGASEQFF

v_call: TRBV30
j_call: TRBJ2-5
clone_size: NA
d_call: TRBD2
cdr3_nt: TGTGCCTATAGCGGGGAAGAGACCCAGTACTTC
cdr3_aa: CAYSGEETQYF